Below are 27 T cell receptor beta chains sequenced from a single sample in a study of STAT5B mutations in CD4+ large granular lymphocyte leukemia. Using immunoSEQ multiplex PCR, the repertoire was profiled, and TCRdb retains in-frame clones only, with some absent. This table has some 30,000 clones, 85% appearing once. The sample consisted of CD4+ T cells from blood buffy coats. Receptor source: a human donor in good health.

This clone occurred a few times. The V gene is TRBV4-1, the J gene TRBJ1-2; D remains ambiguous. From germline, CDR1 is MGHRA and CDR2 YSYEKL. Trimming took 0 bases from V and 5 from J, leaving 7 bases between them. The CDR3 has 13 residues. The CDR3 is CASSQEAQYGYTF. For the CDR3, the DNA is TGCGCCAGCAGCCAAGAAGCCCAGTATGGCTACACCTTC.

The rearrangement uses TRBV5-1 and TRBJ2-2; D uncertain. There are 14 residues in the CDR3. The V and J ends lost 5 bases and 0 bases respectively, with 8 bases between them. Germline lookup yields CDR1 SGHRS and CDR2 YFSETQ. The CDR3 is CASSWASNTGELFF. The DNA of the CDR3 is TGCGCCAGCAGTTGGGCGTCGAACACCGGGGAGCTGTTTTTT.

The rearrangement joins TRBV27 to TRBJ2-5, with D possibly TRBD2 on 6 matching bases. V lost 3 bases and J 5 bases, leaving 19 bases between the germline ends. Germline V gene data show CDR1 as MNHEY and CDR2 as SMNVEV (reference sequence). The CDR3 is 16 residues long. The DNA of the CDR3 is TGTGCCAGCAGTTTTGGATCTAGCGCAAGGAGGGAGACCCAGTACTTC. It encodes CASSFGSSARRETQYF.

This sequence joins TRBV28 and TRBJ1-4; 9 bases align to TRBD1. The trim removed 2 bases at V and 7 bases at J, leaving 5 bases unmatched. Germline V gene lookup returns CDR1 MDHEN and CDR2 SYDVKM. This CDR3 is built from 15 residues. DNA of the CDR3: TGTGCCAGCAGTTTAGCGGACAGGGGAGGTGAAAAACTGTTTTTT. It codes for CASSLADRGGEKLFF.

This clone was seen only once. The CDR3 bases are TGTGCCAGCAGCCGGGACGAAAGGGCCTACGAGCAGTACTTC. Amino acid sequence: CASSRDERAYEQYF. The genes are TRBV9 and TRBJ2-7; D may correspond to TRBD1 or TRBD2 (5 bases each). CDR3 size: 14 residues. Deletions cut 4 bases from V and 2 bases from J, with 13 bases between. The germline CDR1 and CDR2 sequences are SGDLS and YYNGEE.

The V and J genes are TRBV4-1 and TRBJ2-1; 9 nucleotides match TRBD2. The CDR3 contains 14 residues. Germline V gene lookup returns CDR1 MGHRA and CDR2 YSYEKL. The junction had 9 bases not matched to a gene; V was cut back by 6 bases and J by 9 bases. CDR3 loop: CASSLIAGEGEQFF. CDR3 nucleotide sequence: TGCGCCAGCAGTCTGATAGCGGGAGAGGGTGAGCAGTTCTTC.

The chain combines TRBV9 with TRBJ1-3; 7 bases agree with TRBD1. This CDR3 has 16 amino acids. Per the germline V gene, CDR1 is SGDLS and CDR2 is YYNGEE. Losses at the gene ends were 0 bases for V and 8 bases for J; bases not matched to a gene: 11. CDR3 in DNA: TGTGCCAGCAGCGTAGCTGGGGACAGTGGGTCGGACACCATATATTTT. Protein: CASSVAGDSGSDTIYF.

This chain joins TRBV19 and TRBJ2-3; 9 nucleotides agree with TRBD1. Germline CDR1 LNHDA, CDR2 SQIVND (reference sequence). There are 15 residues in the CDR3. V shed 7 bases, J shed 5 bases, and the junction held 10 bases outside the gene matches. CDR3 bases: TGTGCCAGTAACCGGGACAGGGTATGGGGAGATACGCAGTATTTT. It translates to CASNRDRVWGDTQYF.

The chain recombines TRBV7-2 with TRBJ2-1, with 8 bases aligning to TRBD2. Germline V gives CDR1 SGHTA, CDR2 FQGNSA. Losses at the gene ends were 2 bases for V and 2 bases for J; bases not matched to a gene: 5. The CDR3 totals 16 residues. The CDR3 DNA reads as TGTGCCAGCAGCTTAAGCGGTAGCGGGACCTACAATGAGCAGTTCTTC. It encodes CASSLSGSGTYNEQFF.

The V gene is TRBV7-2, the J gene TRBJ1-3; D is perhaps TRBD1 (5 bases). The CDR3 contains 16 residues. The ends were cut back, 2 bases at V and 2 bases at J, with 13 bases in the middle. Germline CDR1 SGHTA, CDR2 FQGNSA. The CDR3, as DNA: TGTGCCAGCAGCTTATATGCGGAAGGGGCTGGAAACACCATATATTTT. Translated: CASSLYAEGAGNTIYF.

The V call is TRBV5-6, the J call TRBJ2-7; D is ambiguous. The CDR3 runs 14 residues. From germline, CDR1 is SGHDT and CDR2 YYEEEE. Trimming left V 0 bases short and J 3 bases short, with 10 bases between. The chain's CDR3 is CASSLESGIYEQYF. CDR3 bases: TGTGCCAGCAGCTTGGAGTCTGGAATCTACGAGCAGTACTTC.

V and J are TRBV21-1 and TRBJ2-1; the table's D gene call, TRBD2, was not cross checked with the DNA. TRBV21-1 represents a pseudogene. The CDR3 spans 13 residues. The CDR3 region is CASSKGRGEVRFF. CDR3 bases: TGTGCCAGCAGCAAAGGGCGGGGGGAAGTAAGGTTCTTC.

This clone occurred a few times. The CDR3 loop is CASSPARTGTTEQYF. The CDR3 bases are TGCGCCAGCAGCCCCGCCAGGACAGGGACTACCGAGCAGTACTTC. The chain carries TRBV5-1 and TRBJ2-7; D is possibly TRBD1 (8 bases). The CDR3 contains 15 residues. Germline lookup yields CDR1 SGHRS and CDR2 YFSETQ. V lost 4 bases and J 6 bases, leaving 20 bases between the germline ends.

This chain connects TRBV9 to TRBJ1-2, with a tentative D call TRBD1 (5 bases). The V and J ends lost 4 bases and 4 bases respectively, with 20 bases between them. This CDR3 is built from 16 residues. Germline CDR1 and CDR2: SGDLS and YYNGEE. The CDR3 coding sequence is TGTGCCAGCAGCCCTGGGCTGGGGGAGAGCCTCTATGGCTACACCTTC. This codes for CASSPGLGESLYGYTF.

The chain employs TRBV28 and TRBJ1-5; 8 nucleotides match TRBD1. Germline V gene data show CDR1 as MDHEN and CDR2 as SYDVKM. After removal of 8 bases from V and 2 bases from J, the junction contained 2 bases not matched to a gene. The CDR3 runs 13 residues. CDR3 nucleotide sequence: TGTGCCAGCCAGACAGGGGGCAATCAGCCCCAGCATTTT. Its translation: CASQTGGNQPQHF. The full variable domain, its missing parts supplied by reference TRBV28 and TRBJ1-5, is DVKVTQSSRYLVKRTGEKVFLECVQDMDHENMFWYRQDPGLGLRLIYFSYDVKMKEKGDIPEGYSVSREKKERFSLILESASTNQTSMYLCASQTGGNQPQHFGDGTRLSIL.

The rearrangement joins TRBV6-4 to TRBJ2-1; TRBD1 matches 7 bases. CDR1 and CDR2 (germline): MRHNA, SNTAGT. This CDR3 contains 15 residues. V was clipped by 5 bases and J by 0 bases; unmatched bases: 4. CDR3 sequence (DNA): TGTGCCAGCAGTTTGGACAGGAGCTCCTACAATGAGCAGTTCTTC. This translates into CASSLDRSSYNEQFF.

CDR3 protein: CASSSEGLGGNTIYF. The CDR3 DNA sequence: TGTGCCAGCAGCTCGGAGGGGTTGGGAGGAAACACCATATATTTT. The chain has TRBV7-9 and TRBJ1-3; D is possibly TRBD1 (5 bases). Trimming shortened V by 4 bases and J by 4 bases, and 14 bases separated the two germline ends. Germline CDR1 SEHNR, CDR2 FQNEAQ (reference sequence). This CDR3 region has 15 residues.

This chain links TRBV5-1 with TRBJ2-3; 8 nucleotides match TRBD1. Germline CDR1 SGHRS, CDR2 YFSETQ. The CDR3 sequence is 15 residues long. V was clipped by 4 bases and J by 2 bases; unmatched bases: 6. The CDR3 loop reads CASSKGDRPTDTQYF. CDR3 nucleotide sequence: TGCGCCAGCAGCAAAGGGGACAGGCCCACAGATACGCAGTATTTT.

This clone appeared once. The chain is built from TRBV2 and TRBJ2-3; 9 nucleotides line up with TRBD2. This CDR3 is 17 amino acids long. Per the germline V gene, CDR1 is SNHLY and CDR2 is FYNNEI. The V gene end was trimmed by 6 bases and the J gene end by 6 bases; junction bases not matched to a gene: 16. The CDR3 here is CASSPRPAGGPGDTQYF. The CDR3 nucleotides read TGTGCCAGCAGCCCACGCCCAGCGGGAGGCCCTGGGGATACGCAGTATTTT.

This clone has only one observation. The chain has TRBV5-4 and TRBJ2-1, with D perhaps TRBD1 (6 bases). V was trimmed by 4 bases and J by 8 bases, leaving 13 bases between them. The CDR3 extends over 13 amino acids. Germline CDR1 and CDR2: SGHNT and YYREEE (reference sequence). The CDR3 region is CASSATGYDEQFF. As DNA, the CDR3 is TGTGCCAGCAGCGCCACAGGGTACGATGAGCAGTTCTTC.

The sample holds one count of this clone. This chain connects TRBV28 to TRBJ1-2; tentatively, D is TRBD1 (6 bases). V was cut by 7 bases and J by 0 bases, with 9 bases left in between. Germline V lookup: CDR1 MDHEN, CDR2 SYDVKM. CDR3 length: 13 amino acids. The CDR3 sequence: CASNGTPNYGYTF. CDR3 coding DNA: TGTGCCAGCAACGGGACACCTAACTATGGCTACACCTTC.

The chain carries TRBV13 and TRBJ1-2; D unresolved. Trimming pared 5 bases from V and 6 bases from J, leaving 13 bases between. The germline V gene encodes CDR1 PRHDT and CDR2 FYEKMQ (reference sequence). The CDR3 has 13 residues. CDR3 in amino acids: CASSLRRPDGYTF. The CDR3 DNA reads TGTGCCAGCAGCCTTCGCCGTCCGGATGGCTACACCTTC.

The chain uses TRBV29-1 and TRBJ1-1; D unclear. The germline CDR1 and CDR2 sequences are SQVTM and ANQGSEA. V was trimmed by 4 bases and J by 6 bases, leaving 9 bases between them. The CDR3 contains 11 residues. The CDR3 protein is CSVGAGAEAFF. The CDR3 region has the DNA TGCAGCGTTGGGGCCGGAGCTGAAGCTTTCTTT.

The count of this clone is one. The chain uses TRBV28 and TRBJ2-7, with TRBD2 matching over 7 bases. Germline CDR1 and CDR2: MDHEN and SYDVKM. V was pared by 3 bases and J by 3 bases, with 8 bases of the junction left unmatched. There are 15 residues in the CDR3. The CDR3 loop reads CASSLSPSGFYEQYF. CDR3 DNA: TGTGCCAGCAGTTTGTCTCCTAGCGGTTTCTACGAGCAGTACTTC.

The CDR3 DNA reads as TGTGCCAGCTCCCTCGGAGTAGCGGGATCTTCCGAGCAGTACTTC. Translation: CASSLGVAGSSEQYF. The V gene is TRBV18, the J gene TRBJ2-7, with 8 bases identical to TRBD2. Trimming removed 6 bases from V and 6 bases from J; junction bases left unmatched: 13. CDR1 is KGHSH, CDR2 LQKENI, per germline. CDR3 size: 15 residues.

The V and J genes are TRBV4-3 and TRBJ2-5, with 7 bases aligning to TRBD2. Germline CDR1 and CDR2: LGHNA and YSLEER. With V trimmed by 1 base and J by 4 bases, 9 bases remained unmatched. This CDR3 is built from 16 residues. This CDR3 reads CASSQGGGRGGETQYF. In DNA form, the CDR3 reads TGCGCCAGCAGCCAAGGCGGCGGGAGAGGCGGAGAGACCCAGTACTTC.

DNA of the CDR3: TGTGCCAGCTTGACCGGGACAGATAATCTGCCAAATCAGCCCCAGCATTTT. Translating it yields CASLTGTDNLPNQPQHF. The chain couples TRBV18 to TRBJ1-5, with TRBD1 identical over 7 bases. The CDR3 sequence is 17 residues long. Germline-derived CDR1 and CDR2 are KGHSH and LQKENI. V was clipped by 7 bases and J by 4 bases; unmatched bases: 16. Combining the CDR3 with reference TRBV18 and TRBJ1-5 gives the whole variable domain NAGVMQNPRHLVRRRGQEARLRCSPMKGHSHVYWYRQLPEEGLKFMVYLQKENIIDESGMPKERFSAEFPKEGPSILRIQQVVRGDSAAYFCASLTGTDNLPNQPQHFGDGTRLSIL.